The next 21 T cell receptor beta chains were all read from a single sample in a study of shared clonotypes between healthy human individuals. Naive-designated CD8 cells lacked CD45RO, were positively enriched for CCR7, and omitted terminally differentiated effector memory CD45RA+ cells. Clones were read by immunoSEQ multiplex PCR, and TCRdb kept only the in-frame ones, dropping some. The data show some 2.1 million clones, with over 85% seen just once and around 1.1% held by the top ten. Material: naive CD8+ T cells sorted from blood. These receptors were obtained from a man aged 18 to 35 in good health.

This chain links TRBV4-3 with TRBJ2-2; 10 nucleotides line up with TRBD2. The CDR3 is 21 amino acids. The V gene's germline CDR1 is LGHNA and CDR2 YSLEER. The junction had 17 bases not matched to a gene; V was cut back by 0 bases and J by 4 bases. Written as DNA, the CDR3 is TGCGCCAGCAGCCAAGAGGCGGATAGCGGGGGGTCTGGAGTGAGCACCGGGGAGCTGTTTTTT. It yields the protein CASSQEADSGGSGVSTGELFF.

In regard to this clone: The sample holds other DNA sequences that translate to the same CDR3. This chain uses TRBV9 with TRBJ2-7; no reliable D call. Germline CDR1 SGDLS, CDR2 YYNGEE. CDR3 size: 14 residues. Trimming cost V 0 bases and J 4 bases, with 11 bases left between them. The CDR3 DNA follows: TGTGCCAGCAGCGTAGCCCCGACTGATTACGAGCAGTACTTC. The encoded protein is CASSVAPTDYEQYF.

With regard to this clone: The same CDR3 arises from other DNA sequences in this sample as well. The chain combines TRBV6-5 with TRBJ2-7; no firm D call. This CDR3 spans 14 amino acids. V was shortened by 6 bases and J by 0 bases, with 12 bases between the two germline ends. CDR1 and CDR2 (germline): MNHEY, SVGAGI. CDR3 in DNA: TGTGCCAGCAGCCCTCTGGGGTCCTCCTACGAGCAGTACTTC. This gives the protein CASSPLGSSYEQYF.

The chain combines TRBV5-4 with TRBJ2-7; D is uncertain. Germline CDR1 reads SGHNT; CDR2 reads YYREEE (reference sequence). The CDR3 is made up of 14 amino acids. V was shortened by 2 bases and J by 1 base, with 10 bases between the two germline ends. CDR3 in DNA: TGTGCCAGCAGCTTAGGAGACCCATCCTACGAGCAGTACTTC. Translation gives CASSLGDPSYEQYF. The whole variable domain, remainder taken from reference TRBV5-4 and TRBJ2-7, is ETGVTQSPTHLIKTRGQQVTLRCSSQSGHNTVSWYQQALGQGPQFIFQYYREEENGRGNFPPRFSGLQFPNYSSELNVNALELDDSALYLCASSLGDPSYEQYFGPGTRLTVT.

This chain uses TRBV28 with TRBJ2-7, with TRBD2 matching 8 bases. The junction had 6 bases not matched to a gene; V was cut back by 3 bases and J by 2 bases. In germline, CDR1 is MDHEN, CDR2 SYDVKM. This CDR3 comprises 15 residues. CDR3 sequence reads: CASSFQREGPYEQYF. The CDR3 DNA reads as TGTGCCAGCAGTTTTCAACGGGAGGGCCCCTACGAGCAGTACTTC.

The chain combines TRBV13 with TRBJ1-1, with D uncertain. Trimming cost V 6 bases and J 4 bases, with 9 bases left between them. The CDR3 contains 12 residues. The germline gives CDR1 PRHDT, CDR2 FYEKMQ (reference sequence). The CDR3 loop is CASSTLGTEAFF. In DNA form, the CDR3 reads TGTGCCAGCAGTACCCTGGGCACTGAAGCTTTCTTT.

Note on this clone: The same CDR3 can be traced to other DNA sequences in this sample. This rearrangement joins TRBV20-1 to TRBJ2-7; D unclear. In germline, CDR1 is DFQATT, CDR2 SNEGSKA (reference sequence). This CDR3 spans 11 amino acids. V dropped 6 bases and J dropped 3 bases, with 9 bases sitting between them. The CDR3 reads CSAGTDYEQYF. CDR3 in DNA: TGCAGTGCCGGCACTGACTACGAGCAGTACTTC.

V is TRBV6-5 and J is TRBJ2-6, with TRBD2 as a possible D gene (5 bases). The CDR3 totals 13 residues. Germline CDR1 is MNHEY and CDR2 is SVGAGI. V lost 8 bases and J lost 0, with 5 bases in between. The CDR3, as DNA: TGTGCCAGCGGGAGCTCTGGGGCCAACGTCCTGACTTTC. Protein: CASGSSGANVLTF.

This rearrangement joins TRBV7-9 to TRBJ1-5, with 10 bases fitting TRBD1. The J segment lost 4 bases and the V segment lost 6 bases, leaving 9 bases of the junction unmatched. Germline CDR1 SEHNR, CDR2 FQNEAQ (reference sequence). The CDR3 runs to 16 residues. The CDR3 loop is CASSKDRGTSNQPQHF. In DNA, the CDR3 is TGTGCCAGCAGTAAGGACAGGGGGACGTCGAATCAGCCCCAGCATTTT.

The chain recombines TRBV5-8 with TRBJ2-3; D tentatively reads TRBD1 or TRBD2 (6 bases each). From germline, CDR1 is SGHTS and CDR2 YDEGEE. Trimming removed 2 bases at V and 6 bases at J, with 16 bases between. CDR3 length: 15 residues. CDR3 protein: CASSFVGGSWDTQYF. In DNA, the CDR3 is TGTGCCAGCAGCTTCGTGGGGGGCTCCTGGGATACGCAGTATTTT. The entire variable domain, with the rest obtained from reference TRBV5-8 and TRBJ2-3, is as follows: EAGVTQSPTHLIKTRGQQATLRCSPISGHTSVYWYQQALGLGLQFLLWYDEGEERNRGNFPPRFSGRQFPNYSSELNVNALELEDSALYLCASSFVGGSWDTQYFGPGTRLTVL.

V gene TRBV7-9 combines with J gene TRBJ2-1; D remains ambiguous. The length of the CDR3 is 15 residues. The germline V and J ends were trimmed by 5 bases and 5 bases, with 16 bases remaining between them. Germline assignment: CDR1 SEHNR and CDR2 FQNEAQ (reference sequence). The CDR3 region is CASSPPLDWHNEQFF. Here the CDR3 DNA reads TGTGCCAGCAGCCCCCCTCTCGACTGGCACAATGAGCAGTTCTTC.

V usage is TRBV9 and J usage is TRBJ2-7, with no clear D. CDR3 length equals 12 residues. V was pared by 3 bases and J by 4 bases, with 8 bases between. From germline, CDR1 is SGDLS and CDR2 YYNGEE. The DNA for the CDR3 is TGTGCCAGCAGCGGCGTTGGTTACGAGCAGTACTTC. This translates into CASSGVGYEQYF.

The gene calls are TRBV13 and TRBJ2-1; D gene unclear. Germline V lookup: CDR1 PRHDT, CDR2 FYEKMQ (reference sequence). The CDR3 has 13 residues. Trimming removed 0 bases at V and 8 bases at J, with 8 bases between. This CDR3 is CASSLGLGDEQFF. For the CDR3, the DNA is TGTGCCAGCAGCTTAGGGCTGGGCGATGAGCAGTTCTTC.

The genes are TRBV7-2 and TRBJ2-7; no firm D call. Germline CDR1 is SGHTA and CDR2 is FQGNSA. The CDR3 spans 14 residues. Trimming removed 5 bases at V and 1 base at J, with 12 bases between. The CDR3 bases are TGTGCCAGCAGCCGAAACCCTAGTTCCTACGAGCAGTACTTC. Protein: CASSRNPSSYEQYF.

As concerns this clone: The same CDR3 is also encoded by other DNA sequences in this sample. V is TRBV29-1 and J is TRBJ1-5; D gene ambiguous. V was trimmed by 6 bases and J by 1 base, leaving 7 bases between them. CDR3 size: 12 residues. Germline loops: CDR1 SQVTM, CDR2 ANQGSEA. In DNA form, the CDR3 reads TGCAGCGTGGGTGGGAGCAATCAGCCCCAGCATTTT. It translates to CSVGGSNQPQHF.

The chain recombines TRBV7-9 with TRBJ2-7; 7 nucleotides line up with TRBD1. Trimming cost V 4 bases and J 3 bases; bases outside gene matches: 9. Germline CDR1 reads SEHNR; CDR2 reads FQNEAQ (reference sequence). The CDR3 sequence is 15 residues long. CDR3 in amino acids: CASSSPGQRIYEQYF. DNA of the CDR3: TGTGCCAGCAGCTCACCGGGACAGAGAATCTACGAGCAGTACTTC.

The CDR3 is CATSRVTVGSSYEQYF. CDR3 in DNA: TGTGCCACCAGCAGAGTAACGGTAGGGAGCTCCTACGAGCAGTACTTC. The V call is TRBV15, the J call TRBJ2-7, with a weak D call TRBD2 (5 bases). The germline V gene has CDR1 LNHNV and CDR2 YYDKDF (reference sequence). The V end was cut by 1 base, the J end by 0 bases, with 13 bases between. The CDR3 has 16 residues.

With regard to this clone: At one end the junction does not follow the germline gene, possibly because of a read error. The rearrangement links TRBV30 to TRBJ2-7; unclear D gene. Looked up from germline, CDR1 is GTSNPN and CDR2 is SVGIG (reference sequence). The CDR3 covers 8 residues. Here the CDR3 DNA reads TGTGCCTGGAGTGGAAGAATGTTC. Amino acid sequence: CAWSGRMF.

This sequence joins TRBV9 and TRBJ1-5; tentatively, D is TRBD1 (5 bases). The CDR3 totals 15 residues. Germline CDR1 reads SGDLS; CDR2 reads YYNGEE. V gave up 0 bases and J gave up 3 bases, with 10 bases separating them. CDR3 coding DNA: TGTGCCAGCAGCGTAGATGGGGCCCCCAATCAGCCCCAGCATTTT. Translated, it gives CASSVDGAPNQPQHF.

The chain joins TRBV7-2 to TRBJ2-3, with 8 nucleotides matching TRBD1. The germline V gene encodes CDR1 SGHTA and CDR2 FQGNSA. The CDR3 extends over 14 amino acids. V shed 4 bases and J 4 bases; nucleotides not matched to a gene: 4. CDR3 residues: CASSYAGGPDTQYF. DNA of the CDR3: TGTGCCAGCAGCTACGCAGGGGGCCCAGATACGCAGTATTTT.

V usage is TRBV9 and J usage is TRBJ1-2, with TRBD1 as a possible D gene (6 bases). The germline CDR1 and CDR2 sequences are SGDLS and YYNGEE. The CDR3 length is 15 residues. Deletions cut 3 bases from V and 4 bases from J, with 16 bases between. CDR3 amino acids: CASSANGGLAYGYTF. CDR3 nucleotides: TGTGCCAGCAGCGCGAATGGGGGCCTCGCCTATGGCTACACCTTC. The variable domain in full, completed from reference TRBV9 and TRBJ1-2, reads DSGVTQTPKHLITATGQRVTLRCSPRSGDLSVYWYQQSLDQGLQFLIQYYNGEERAKGNILERFSAQQFPDLHSELNLSSLELGDSALYFCASSANGGLAYGYTFGSGTRLTVV.